Below, 25 T cell receptor beta chains from the same sample are listed, as sequenced in a study of control samples from healthy donors and cancer patients. Libraries were prepared by immunoSEQ multiplex PCR; TCRdb keeps only in-frame clonotypes and omits some of them. This table holds about 120,000 clones, 70% to 90% found once. Source material: blood. The source of these receptors is a man aged 40-50 years in good health.

The chain recombines TRBV20-1 with TRBJ1-4; 7 bases are shared with TRBD1. The CDR3 covers 14 residues. V dropped 3 bases and J dropped 6; count of bases not matched to a gene: 7. Per the germline V gene, CDR1 is DFQATT and CDR2 is SNEGSKA (reference sequence). The CDR3 here is CSASEHRGYEKLFF. CDR3 nucleotides: TGCAGTGCTAGTGAACACAGGGGTTATGAAAAACTGTTTTTT.

This chain uses TRBV7-6 with TRBJ1-4, with D hard to call. Germline lookup yields CDR1 SGHVS and CDR2 FNYEAQ. Trimming shortened V by 4 bases and J by 2 bases, and 14 bases separated the two germline ends. This CDR3 comprises 16 residues. This chain's CDR3 is CASSSRTGQTNEKLFF. Here the CDR3 DNA reads TGTGCCAGCAGCTCAAGGACGGGTCAGACTAATGAAAAACTGTTTTTT.

The V and J genes are TRBV11-2 and TRBJ1-3, with D hard to call. The CDR3 is 13 residues long. Deletions cut 0 bases from V and 1 base from J, with 1 base between. Germline CDR1 reads SGHAT; CDR2 reads FQNNGV. The CDR3: CASSLESGNTIYF. CDR3 coding DNA: TGTGCCAGCAGCTTAGAATCTGGAAACACCATATATTTT.

This clone has only one observation. The CDR3 nucleotides read TGTGCCTGGAGTGTACGTATCCTTCAGGGGGAAGCTTTCTTT. Protein sequence: CAWSVRILQGEAFF. The rearrangement links TRBV30 to TRBJ1-1; possibly TRBD1 for D (6 bases). Germline V CDR1 and CDR2: GTSNPN, SVGIG (reference sequence). The CDR3 extends over 14 amino acids. V lost 0 bases to trimming and J lost 8 bases, with 16 bases between them. The full variable domain, completed using reference TRBV30 and TRBJ1-1, is SQTIHQWPATLVQPVGSPLSLECTVEGTSNPNLYWYRQAAGRGLQLLFYSVGIGQISSEVPQNLSASRPQDRQFILSSKKLLLSDSGFYLCAWSVRILQGEAFFGQGTRLTVV.

This clone was seen only once. CDR3: CASIKGRNQPQHF. CDR3 sequence (DNA): TGTGCCAGTATAAAAGGACGCAATCAGCCCCAGCATTTT. The chain combines TRBV19 with TRBJ1-5; D is uncertain. V lost 7 bases, J lost 2 bases, and 9 bases lay in between. Germline CDR1 and CDR2: LNHDA and SQIVND (reference sequence). CDR3 length equals 13 residues.

The chain uses TRBV7-3 and TRBJ2-2; TRBD2 matches at 9 bases. Germline assignment: CDR1 SGHTA and CDR2 FQGTGA. The trim removed 5 bases at V and 7 bases at J, leaving 11 bases unmatched. The CDR3 is made up of 16 amino acids. The CDR3 sequence: CASSRQATSGYGELFF. The CDR3 DNA is TGTGCCAGCAGCCGACAGGCCACTAGCGGGTACGGGGAGCTGTTTTTT.

The chain is built from TRBV7-8 and TRBJ1-3; no clear D gene. The CDR3 has 13 amino acids. Germline CDR1 reads SGHVS; CDR2 reads FQNEAQ. V lost 3 bases to trimming and J lost 2 bases, with 5 bases between them. The CDR3 region is CASSFNTGNTIYF. DNA for the CDR3: TGTGCCAGCAGCTTCAATACTGGAAACACCATATATTTT.

This clone was seen a few times. The chain uses TRBV18 and TRBJ1-2; D is perhaps TRBD1 (5 bases). V lost 6 bases to trimming and J lost 0 bases, with 14 bases between them. The CDR3 is 15 residues long. The germline gives CDR1 KGHSH, CDR2 LQKENI. The CDR3, as DNA: TGTGCCAGCTCGAACGGGCGACAGACTAACTATGGCTACACCTTC. Translation: CASSNGRQTNYGYTF.

V gene TRBV24-1 combines with J gene TRBJ1-2, with a tentative D call TRBD1 (6 bases). The CDR3 has 15 residues. V shed 3 bases and J shed 4 bases, with 14 bases lying between them. From germline, CDR1 is KGHDR and CDR2 SFDVKD. CDR3 in amino acids: CATSDTSTGTYGYTF. In nucleotides, the CDR3 is TGTGCCACCAGTGATACTTCCACAGGGACCTATGGCTACACCTTC.

The chain combines TRBV24-1 with TRBJ2-1; TRBD2 matches 9 bases. J gave up 6 bases and V 1 base, and 9 bases lay outside the gene matches. The CDR3 is made up of 17 amino acids. Germline lookup yields CDR1 KGHDR and CDR2 SFDVKD. The CDR3 bases are TGTGCCACCAGTGATTTAGGGGCGGGGGGGCCTTTCAATGAGCAGTTCTTC. It specifies CATSDLGAGGPFNEQFF.

This rearrangement joins TRBV7-9 to TRBJ2-7, with a weak D call TRBD1 (5 bases). The CDR3 runs 18 residues. The V gene lost 6 bases and the J gene lost 0 bases, with 24 bases spanning the gap. Germline-derived CDR1 and CDR2 are SEHNR and FQNEAQ (reference sequence). CDR3 in amino acids: CASSPNTPTESSSYEQYF. In DNA, the CDR3 is TGTGCCAGCAGTCCCAATACCCCGACAGAATCAAGCTCCTACGAGCAGTACTTC.

V gene TRBV7-8 combines with J gene TRBJ1-3; no definite D call. Per the germline V gene, CDR1 is SGHVS and CDR2 is FQNEAQ. With 4 bases removed from V and 2 bases from J, the gap between germline ends came to 12 bases. There are 15 residues in the CDR3. CDR3 in amino acids: CASSSVGGTGNTIYF. In DNA form, the CDR3 reads TGTGCCAGCAGCTCCGTCGGTGGGACTGGAAACACCATATATTTT.

V usage is TRBV5-1 and J usage is TRBJ2-3; D call uncertain. Germline V CDR1 and CDR2: SGHRS, YFSETQ. The CDR3 runs to 15 residues. V was pared by 7 bases and J by 0 bases, with 15 bases between. CDR3 sequence: CASSLTSYSTDTQYF. CDR3 in DNA: TGCGCCAGCTCACTCACCTCGTATAGCACAGATACGCAGTATTTT. Supplemented by reference TRBV5-1 and TRBJ2-3, the full variable domain reads KAGVTQTPRYLIKTRGQQVTLSCSPISGHRSVSWYQQTPGQGLQFLFEYFSETQRNKGNFPGRFSGRQFSNSRSEMNVSTLELGDSALYLCASSLTSYSTDTQYFGPGTRLTVL.

In DNA, the CDR3 is TGTGCCTGGGCCCACAGGGGAAATCAGCCCCAGCATTTT. This gives the protein CAWAHRGNQPQHF. V gene TRBV30 combines with J gene TRBJ1-5; 7 nucleotides line up with TRBD1. Germline V CDR1 and CDR2: GTSNPN, SVGIG (reference sequence). Trimming took 5 bases from V and 4 from J; bases not matched to a gene: 5. This CDR3 is 13 amino acids long.

Only one count was recorded for this clone. The chain is built from TRBV11-3 and TRBJ2-7, with a tentative D call TRBD1 (6 bases). Germline assignment: CDR1 SGHNT and CDR2 YENEEA. The CDR3 is 14 residues long. V gave up 5 bases and J gave up 0 bases, with 11 bases separating them. CDR3 coding DNA: TGTGCCAGCAGCCCCGAAGGGGGCTCCTACGAGCAGTACTTC. Amino acids: CASSPEGGSYEQYF.

J is TRBJ1-1 and V is TRBV7-9; 7 nucleotides match TRBD1. J gave up 1 base and V 5 bases, and 7 bases lay outside the gene matches. Germline loops: CDR1 SEHNR, CDR2 FQNEAQ (reference sequence). There are 15 residues in the CDR3. CDR3 nucleotides: TGTGCCAGCAGCCCCGACAGGGATTCGAACACTGAAGCTTTCTTT. Translated, it gives CASSPDRDSNTEAFF.

The chain couples TRBV7-8 to TRBJ2-5, with a tentative D call TRBD2 (6 bases). The germline V and J ends were trimmed by 1 base and 1 base, with 13 bases remaining between them. Germline V CDR1 and CDR2: SGHVS, FQNEAQ. This CDR3 is 16 amino acids long. The CDR3 DNA is TGTGCCAGCAGCTTAGTGTTAGCCGGGGGCCAAGAGACCCAGTACTTC. Translation gives CASSLVLAGGQETQYF. Based on the CDR3 plus reference TRBV7-8 and TRBJ2-5, the full variable domain is GAGVSQSPRYKVAKRGQDVALRCDPISGHVSLFWYQQALGQGPEFLTYFQNEAQLDKSGLPSDRFFAERPEGSVSTLKIQRTQQEDSAVYLCASSLVLAGGQETQYFGPGTRLLVL.

This chain links TRBV6-2 or TRBV6-3 with TRBJ1-5; the D is unclear. The V end was cut by 2 bases, the J end by 0 bases, with 8 bases between. The CDR3 runs 15 residues. CDR1 is MNHEY and CDR2 is SVGEGT in the germline V gene. CDR3 sequence reads: CASSYDQYSNQPQHF. The CDR3 bases are TGTGCCAGCAGTTACGACCAATATAGCAATCAGCCCCAGCATTTT.

The rearrangement links TRBV20-1 to TRBJ2-7; the match to TRBD2 covers 8 bases. With V trimmed by 5 bases and J by 3 bases, 0 bases remained unmatched. The CDR3 runs to 11 residues. Germline CDR1 and CDR2: DFQATT and SNEGSKA (reference sequence). The CDR3 DNA sequence: TGCAGTGCTGGGACTAGCTACGAGCAGTACTTC. The encoded protein is CSAGTSYEQYF.

The chain has TRBV6-1 and TRBJ1-2; D is uncertain. Germline V lookup: CDR1 MNHNS, CDR2 SASEGT. The length of the CDR3 is 14 residues. V was trimmed by 3 bases and J by 7 bases, leaving 15 bases between them. CDR3 region: CASSDHRPLSGYTF. The CDR3 DNA follows: TGTGCCAGCAGTGATCACAGACCCTTGTCTGGCTACACCTTC.

As for this clone: This specimen includes other DNA sequences encoding the same CDR3. The V gene is TRBV24-1, the J gene TRBJ2-2; tentatively, D is TRBD1 or TRBD2 (5 bases each). Deletions cut 0 bases from V and 4 bases from J, with 11 bases between. Germline V gives CDR1 KGHDR, CDR2 SFDVKD. The CDR3 has 16 residues. The CDR3 nucleotides read TGTGCCACCAGTGATTTGGGACAAGGGAGCACCGGGGAGCTGTTTTTT. Amino acid sequence: CATSDLGQGSTGELFF.

This sequence joins TRBV6-5 and TRBJ1-5; no firm D call. The CDR3 is 14 residues long. Trimming left V 6 bases short and J 0 bases short, with 9 bases between. Germline-derived CDR1 and CDR2 are MNHEY and SVGAGI. The CDR3 region has the DNA TGTGCCAGCAGGCCGGGATATAGCAATCAGCCCCAGCATTTT. Translation gives CASRPGYSNQPQHF.

This chain uses TRBV5-6 with TRBJ2-7; D assignment may be TRBD1 or TRBD2 (6 bases each). Germline assignment: CDR1 SGHDT and CDR2 YYEEEE. The V end was cut by 3 bases, the J end by 4 bases, with 14 bases between. The length of the CDR3 is 14 residues. CDR3 sequence reads: CASSSWGAKYEQYF. CDR3 nucleotide sequence: TGTGCCAGCAGCTCTTGGGGGGCCAAGTACGAGCAGTACTTC.

The gene calls are TRBV4-1 and TRBJ1-4; D gene ambiguous. The CDR3 sequence is 12 residues long. CDR1 is MGHRA, CDR2 YSYEKL, per germline. The ends were cut back, 0 bases at V and 13 bases at J, with 9 bases in the middle. CDR3 coding DNA: TGCGCCAGCAGCCAAGATCTAGGGCGACTGTTTTTT. It yields the protein CASSQDLGRLFF.

The chain joins TRBV19 to TRBJ1-2, with unresolved D. The CDR3 runs to 14 residues. V lost 3 bases and J 3 bases, leaving 11 bases between the germline ends. Looked up from germline, CDR1 is LNHDA and CDR2 is SQIVND (reference sequence). DNA of the CDR3: TGTGCCAGTAGTATCCCGCCGGAAGACTATGGCTACACCTTC. Translation gives CASSIPPEDYGYTF.